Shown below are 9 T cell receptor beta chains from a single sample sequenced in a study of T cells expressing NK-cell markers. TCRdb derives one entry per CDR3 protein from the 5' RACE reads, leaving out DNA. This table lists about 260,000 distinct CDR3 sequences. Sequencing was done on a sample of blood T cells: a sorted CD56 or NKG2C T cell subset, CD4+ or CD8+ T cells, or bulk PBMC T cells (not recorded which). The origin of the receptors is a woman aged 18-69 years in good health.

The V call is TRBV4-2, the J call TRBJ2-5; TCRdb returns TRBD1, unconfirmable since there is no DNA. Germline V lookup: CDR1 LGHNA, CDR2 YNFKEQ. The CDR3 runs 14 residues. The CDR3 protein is CASSQGGDQETQYF.

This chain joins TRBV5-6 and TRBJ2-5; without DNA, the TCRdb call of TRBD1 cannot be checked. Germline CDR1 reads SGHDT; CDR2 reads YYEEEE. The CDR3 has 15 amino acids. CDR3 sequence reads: CASSLPTGGQETQYF.

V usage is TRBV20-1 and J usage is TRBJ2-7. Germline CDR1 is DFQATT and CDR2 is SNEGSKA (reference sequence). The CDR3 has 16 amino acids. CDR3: CSARILSTGRANEQYF.

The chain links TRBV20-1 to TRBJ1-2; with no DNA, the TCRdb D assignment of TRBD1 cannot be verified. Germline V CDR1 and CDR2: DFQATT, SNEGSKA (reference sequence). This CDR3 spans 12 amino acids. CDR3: CSAQGAGYGYTF.

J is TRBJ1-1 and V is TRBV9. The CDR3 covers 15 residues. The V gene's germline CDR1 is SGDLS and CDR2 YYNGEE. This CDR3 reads CASSPLGVGNTEAFF. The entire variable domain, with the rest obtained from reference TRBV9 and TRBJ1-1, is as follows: DSGVTQTPKHLITATGQRVTLRCSPRSGDLSVYWYQQSLDQGLQFLIQYYNGEERAKGNILERFSAQQFPDLHSELNLSSLELGDSALYFCASSPLGVGNTEAFFGQGTRLTVV.

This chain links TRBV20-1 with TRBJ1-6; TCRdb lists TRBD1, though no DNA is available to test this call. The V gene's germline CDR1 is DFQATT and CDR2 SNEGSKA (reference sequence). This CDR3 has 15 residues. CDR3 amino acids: CSARARTGDGSPLHF.

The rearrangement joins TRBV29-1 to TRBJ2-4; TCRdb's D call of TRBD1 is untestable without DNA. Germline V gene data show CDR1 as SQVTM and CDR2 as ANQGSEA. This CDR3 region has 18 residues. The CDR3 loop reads CSAVQGQGAILAKNIQYF. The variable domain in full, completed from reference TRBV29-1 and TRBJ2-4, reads SAVISQKPSRDICQRGTSLTIQCQVDSQVTMMFWYRQQPGQSLTLIATANQGSEATYESGFVIDKFPISRPNLTFSTLTVSNMSPEDSSIYLCSAVQGQGAILAKNIQYFGAGTRLSVL.

CDR3 residues: CASSRLSGIETQYF. The chain uses TRBV18 and TRBJ2-5. Germline CDR1 and CDR2: KGHSH and LQKENI. The CDR3 loop spans 14 amino acids.

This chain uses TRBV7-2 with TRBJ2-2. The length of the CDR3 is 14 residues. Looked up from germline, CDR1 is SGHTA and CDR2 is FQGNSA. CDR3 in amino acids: CASGTGFNTGELFF.